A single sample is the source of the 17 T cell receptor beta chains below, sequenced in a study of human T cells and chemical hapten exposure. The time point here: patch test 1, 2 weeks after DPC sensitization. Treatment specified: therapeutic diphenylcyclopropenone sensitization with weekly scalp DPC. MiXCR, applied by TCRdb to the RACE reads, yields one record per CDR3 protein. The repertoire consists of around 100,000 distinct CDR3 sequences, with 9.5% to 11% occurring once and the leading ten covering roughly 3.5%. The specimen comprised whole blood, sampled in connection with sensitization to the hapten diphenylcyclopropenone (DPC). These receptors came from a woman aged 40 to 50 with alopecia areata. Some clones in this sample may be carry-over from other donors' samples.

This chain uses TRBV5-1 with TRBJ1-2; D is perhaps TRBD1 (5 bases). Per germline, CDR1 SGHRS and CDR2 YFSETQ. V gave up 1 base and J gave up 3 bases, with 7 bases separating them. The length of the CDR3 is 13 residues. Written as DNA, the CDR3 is TGCGCCAGCAGCTTGCAGACAGACTATGGCTACACCTTC. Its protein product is CASSLQTDYGYTF. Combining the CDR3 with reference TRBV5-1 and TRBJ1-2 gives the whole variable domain KAGVTQTPRYLIKTRGQQVTLSCSPISGHRSVSWYQQTPGQGLQFLFEYFSETQRNKGNFPGRFSGRQFSNSRSEMNVSTLELGDSALYLCASSLQTDYGYTFGSGTRLTVV.

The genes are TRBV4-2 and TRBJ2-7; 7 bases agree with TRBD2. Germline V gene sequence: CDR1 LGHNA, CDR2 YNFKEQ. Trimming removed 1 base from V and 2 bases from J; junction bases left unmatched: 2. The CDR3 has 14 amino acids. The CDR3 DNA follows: TGTGCCAGCAGCCAAGCCGGGACTACCTACGAGCAGTACTTC. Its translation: CASSQAGTTYEQYF.

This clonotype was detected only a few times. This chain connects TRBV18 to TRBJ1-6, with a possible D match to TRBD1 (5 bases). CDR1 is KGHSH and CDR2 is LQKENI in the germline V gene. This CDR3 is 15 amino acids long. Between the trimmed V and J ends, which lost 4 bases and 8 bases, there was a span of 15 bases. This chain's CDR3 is CASSRLQGRDSPLHF. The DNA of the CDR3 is TGTGCCAGCTCACGTCTTCAGGGCAGGGATTCACCCCTCCACTTT.

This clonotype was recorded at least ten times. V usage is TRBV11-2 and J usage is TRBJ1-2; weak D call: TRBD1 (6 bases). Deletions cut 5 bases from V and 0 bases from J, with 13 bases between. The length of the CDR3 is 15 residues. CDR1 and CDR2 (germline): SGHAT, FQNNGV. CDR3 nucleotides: TGTGCCAGCAGCCCTTGGACAGCAGCTAACTATGGCTACACCTTC. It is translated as CASSPWTAANYGYTF.

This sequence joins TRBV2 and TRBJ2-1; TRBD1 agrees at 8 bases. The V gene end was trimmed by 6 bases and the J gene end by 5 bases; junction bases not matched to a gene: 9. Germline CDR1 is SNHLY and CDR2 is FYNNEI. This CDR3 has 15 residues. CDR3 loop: CASSGTGGSNNEQFF. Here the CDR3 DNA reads TGTGCCAGCAGCGGTACAGGGGGTTCGAACAATGAGCAGTTCTTC. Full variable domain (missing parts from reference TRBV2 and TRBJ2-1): EPEVTQTPSHQVTQMGQEVILRCVPISNHLYFYWYRQILGQKVEFLVSFYNNEISEKSEIFDDQFSVERPDGSNFTLKIRSTKLEDSAMYFCASSGTGGSNNEQFFGPGTRLTVL.

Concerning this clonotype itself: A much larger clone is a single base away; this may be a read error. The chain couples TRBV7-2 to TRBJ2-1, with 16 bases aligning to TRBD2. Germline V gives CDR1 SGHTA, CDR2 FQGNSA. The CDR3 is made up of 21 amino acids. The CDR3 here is CASSLGAPGLAGGSSYNDQFF. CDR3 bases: TGTGCCAGCAGCTTAGGGGCTCCGGGACTAGCGGGAGGGAGCTCCTACAATGATCAGTTCTTC.

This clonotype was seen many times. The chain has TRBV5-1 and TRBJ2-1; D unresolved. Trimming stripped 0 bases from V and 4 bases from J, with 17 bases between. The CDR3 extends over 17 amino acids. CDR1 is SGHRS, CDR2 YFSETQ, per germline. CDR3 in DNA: TGCGCCAGCAGCTTGGCCAATCGAATTGCTGGTTACAATGAGCAGTTCTTC. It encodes CASSLANRIAGYNEQFF.

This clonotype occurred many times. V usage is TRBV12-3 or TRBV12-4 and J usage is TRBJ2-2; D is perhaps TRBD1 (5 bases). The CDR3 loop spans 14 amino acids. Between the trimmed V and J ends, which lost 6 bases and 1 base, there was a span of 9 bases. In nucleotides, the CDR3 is TGTGCCAGCAGGACGCAGGGGAACACCGGGGAGCTGTTTTTT. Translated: CASRTQGNTGELFF.

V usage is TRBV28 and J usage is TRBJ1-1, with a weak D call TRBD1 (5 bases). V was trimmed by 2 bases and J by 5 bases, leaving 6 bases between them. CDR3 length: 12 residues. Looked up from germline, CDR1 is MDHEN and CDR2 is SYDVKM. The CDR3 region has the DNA TGTGCCAGCAGTTTAGAGGGGACTGAAGCTTTCTTT. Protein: CASSLEGTEAFF.

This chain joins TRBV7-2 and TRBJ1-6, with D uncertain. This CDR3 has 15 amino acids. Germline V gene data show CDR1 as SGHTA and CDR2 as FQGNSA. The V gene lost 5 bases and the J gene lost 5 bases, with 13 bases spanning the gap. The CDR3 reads CASSPNSLNNSPLHF. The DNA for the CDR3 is TGTGCCAGCAGCCCCAACTCTTTAAATAATTCACCCCTCCACTTT.

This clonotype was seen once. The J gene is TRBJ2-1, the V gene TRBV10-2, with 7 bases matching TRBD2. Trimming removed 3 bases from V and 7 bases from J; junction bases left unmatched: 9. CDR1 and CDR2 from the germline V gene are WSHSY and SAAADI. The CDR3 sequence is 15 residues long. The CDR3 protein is CASSDLGGGMNEQFF. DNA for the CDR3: TGCGCCAGCAGTGATTTGGGCGGGGGAATGAATGAGCAGTTCTTC.

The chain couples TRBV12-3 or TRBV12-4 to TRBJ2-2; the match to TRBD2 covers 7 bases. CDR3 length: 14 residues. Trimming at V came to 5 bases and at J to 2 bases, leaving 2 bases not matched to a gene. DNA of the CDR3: TGTGCCAGCAGTGGGACTATCAACACCGGGGAGCTGTTTTTT. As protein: CASSGTINTGELFF.

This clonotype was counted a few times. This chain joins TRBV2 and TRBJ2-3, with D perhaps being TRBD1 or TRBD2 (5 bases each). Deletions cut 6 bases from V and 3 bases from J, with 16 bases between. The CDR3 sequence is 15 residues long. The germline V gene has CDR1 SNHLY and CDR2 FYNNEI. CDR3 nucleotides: TGTGCCAGCAGCGACATCGGGACGGGGACAGATACGCAGTATTTT. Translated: CASSDIGTGTDTQYF.

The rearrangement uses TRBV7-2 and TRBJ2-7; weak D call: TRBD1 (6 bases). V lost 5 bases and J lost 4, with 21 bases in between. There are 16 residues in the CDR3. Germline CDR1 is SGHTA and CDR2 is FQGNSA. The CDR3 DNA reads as TGTGCCAGCAGCGGAAGGACAGTCGCGCGGGCATACGAGCAGTACTTC. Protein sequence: CASSGRTVARAYEQYF.

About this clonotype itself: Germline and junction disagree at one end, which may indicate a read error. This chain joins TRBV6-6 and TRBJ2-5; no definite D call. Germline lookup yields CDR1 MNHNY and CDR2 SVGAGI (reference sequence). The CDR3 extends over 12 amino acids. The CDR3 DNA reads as TGTGTCAGCAAGTTCAGCCAAGAGACCCAGTACTTC. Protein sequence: CVSKFSQETQYF.

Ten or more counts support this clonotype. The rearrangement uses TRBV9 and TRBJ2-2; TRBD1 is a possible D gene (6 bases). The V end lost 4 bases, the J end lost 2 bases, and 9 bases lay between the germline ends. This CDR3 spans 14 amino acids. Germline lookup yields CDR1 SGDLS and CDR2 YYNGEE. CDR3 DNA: TGTGCCAGCAGCCCGACAGGAAACACCGGGGAGCTGTTTTTT. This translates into CASSPTGNTGELFF.

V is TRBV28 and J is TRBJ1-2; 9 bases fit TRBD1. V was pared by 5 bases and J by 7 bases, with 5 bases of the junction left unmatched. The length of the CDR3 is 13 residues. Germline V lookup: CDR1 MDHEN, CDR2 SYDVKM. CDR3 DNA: TGTGCCAGCAGTCAACAACAGGGGGCTGGCTACACCTTC. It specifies CASSQQQGAGYTF.